The clone carrying this T cell receptor (delta chain) was picked up a small number of times. This DNA's translation and the protein TCRdb lists, from a much larger clone, do not match at residue 4, likely due to a read error; the protein shown is translated from the DNA. TCRdb applied CATT to the reads for clone calling. The sample records about 1,600 delta-chain clones, 7.6% being singletons. Germline-derived CDR1 and CDR2 are TSWWSYY and QGS. The CDR3 spans 16 residues. The entry originates in a study of gamma-delta chains in newborns, infants, children. As for the study in general: Polyclonal expansion of innate γδ T cells after birth follows microbial exposure.

This chain uses TRDV1 with TRDJ1; D unclear. Input material: blood. The sequence came from a child who was a newborn, infant or young child, either healthy, febrile or measles-vaccinated (not recorded which). CDR3 loop: CALREGWDNYTDKLIF. The DNA for the CDR3 is TGTGCTCTTAGGGAAGGATGGGACAACTACACCGATAAACTCATCTTT.